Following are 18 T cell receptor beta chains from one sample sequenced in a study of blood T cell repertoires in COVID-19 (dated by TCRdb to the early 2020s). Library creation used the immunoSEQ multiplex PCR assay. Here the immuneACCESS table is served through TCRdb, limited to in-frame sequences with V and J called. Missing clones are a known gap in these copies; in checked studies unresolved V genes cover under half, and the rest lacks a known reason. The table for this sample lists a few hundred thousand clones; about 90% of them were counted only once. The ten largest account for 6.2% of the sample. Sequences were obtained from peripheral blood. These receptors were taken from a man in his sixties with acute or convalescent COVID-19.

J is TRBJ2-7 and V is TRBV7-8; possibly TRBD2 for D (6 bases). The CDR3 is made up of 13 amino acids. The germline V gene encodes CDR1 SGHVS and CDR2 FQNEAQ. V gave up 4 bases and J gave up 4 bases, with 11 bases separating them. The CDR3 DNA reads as TGTGCCAGCAGCTCCTTAGCGGAGTACGAGCAGTACTTC. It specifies CASSSLAEYEQYF.

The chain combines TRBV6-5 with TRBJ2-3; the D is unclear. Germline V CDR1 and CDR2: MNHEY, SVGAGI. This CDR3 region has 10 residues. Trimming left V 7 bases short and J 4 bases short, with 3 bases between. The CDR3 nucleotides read TGTGCCAGCACTTCAGATACGCAGTATTTT. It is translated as CASTSDTQYF.

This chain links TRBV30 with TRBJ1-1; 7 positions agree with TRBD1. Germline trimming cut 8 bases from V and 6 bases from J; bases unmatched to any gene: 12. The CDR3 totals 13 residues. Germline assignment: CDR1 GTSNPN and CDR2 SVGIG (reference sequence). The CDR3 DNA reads TGTGCCATCCCTAAAACAGGGGACCCTGAAGCTTTCTTT. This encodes CAIPKTGDPEAFF.

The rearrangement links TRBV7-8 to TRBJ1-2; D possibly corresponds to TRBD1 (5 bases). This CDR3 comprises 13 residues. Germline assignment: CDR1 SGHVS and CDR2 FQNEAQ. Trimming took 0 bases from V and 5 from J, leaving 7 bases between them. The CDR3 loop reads CASSLAREYGYTF. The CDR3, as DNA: TGTGCCAGCAGCTTAGCCAGGGAATATGGCTACACCTTC.

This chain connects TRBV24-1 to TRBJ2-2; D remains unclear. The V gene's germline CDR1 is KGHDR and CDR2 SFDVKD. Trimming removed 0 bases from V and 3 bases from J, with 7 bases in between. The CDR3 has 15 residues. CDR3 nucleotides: TGTGCCACCAGTGATTTGCAGGATTACACCGGGGAGCTGTTTTTT. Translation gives CATSDLQDYTGELFF.

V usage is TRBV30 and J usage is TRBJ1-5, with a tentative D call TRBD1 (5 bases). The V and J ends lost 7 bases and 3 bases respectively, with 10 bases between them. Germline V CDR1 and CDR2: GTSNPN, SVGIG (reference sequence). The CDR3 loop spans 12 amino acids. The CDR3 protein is CASGHPNQPQHF. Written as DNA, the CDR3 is TGTGCCTCAGGACACCCCAATCAGCCCCAGCATTTT. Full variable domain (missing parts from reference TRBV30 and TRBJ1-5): SQTIHQWPATLVQPVGSPLSLECTVEGTSNPNLYWYRQAAGRGLQLLFYSVGIGQISSEVPQNLSASRPQDRQFILSSKKLLLSDSGFYLCASGHPNQPQHFGDGTRLSIL.

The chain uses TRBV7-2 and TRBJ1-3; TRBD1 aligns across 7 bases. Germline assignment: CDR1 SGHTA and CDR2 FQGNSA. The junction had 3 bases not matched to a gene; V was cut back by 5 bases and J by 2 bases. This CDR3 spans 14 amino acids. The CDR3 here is CASSPDRAGNTIYF. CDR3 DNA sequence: TGTGCCAGCAGCCCTGACAGGGCTGGAAACACCATATATTTT.

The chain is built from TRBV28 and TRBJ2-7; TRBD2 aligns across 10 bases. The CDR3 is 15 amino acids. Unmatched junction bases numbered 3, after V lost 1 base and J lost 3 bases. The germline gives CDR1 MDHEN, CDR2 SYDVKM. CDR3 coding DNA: TGTGCCAGCAGTTTATACCAGCGGGAGGGCTACGAGCAGTACTTC. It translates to CASSLYQREGYEQYF. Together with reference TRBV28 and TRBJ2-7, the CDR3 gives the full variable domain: DVKVTQSSRYLVKRTGEKVFLECVQDMDHENMFWYRQDPGLGLRLIYFSYDVKMKEKGDIPEGYSVSREKKERFSLILESASTNQTSMYLCASSLYQREGYEQYFGPGTRLTVT.

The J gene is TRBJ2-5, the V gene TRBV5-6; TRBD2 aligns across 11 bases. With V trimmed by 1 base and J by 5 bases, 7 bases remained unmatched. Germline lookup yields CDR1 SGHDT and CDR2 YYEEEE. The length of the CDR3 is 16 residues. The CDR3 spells CASSLPRLAGRETQYF. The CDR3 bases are TGTGCCAGCAGCTTGCCGAGACTAGCGGGAAGGGAGACCCAGTACTTC.

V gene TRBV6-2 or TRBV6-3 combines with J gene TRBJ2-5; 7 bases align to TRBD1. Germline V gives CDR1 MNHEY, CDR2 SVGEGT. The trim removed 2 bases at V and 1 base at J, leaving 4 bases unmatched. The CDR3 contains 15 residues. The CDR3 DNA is TGTGCCAGCAGTTACGAGACAGGGACCCAAGAGACCCAGTACTTC. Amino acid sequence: CASSYETGTQETQYF.

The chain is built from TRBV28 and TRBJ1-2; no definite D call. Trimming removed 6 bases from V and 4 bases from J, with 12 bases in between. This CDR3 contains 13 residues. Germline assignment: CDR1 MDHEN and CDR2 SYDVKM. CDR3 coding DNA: TGTGCCAGCAGCACCGGGATATTCTATGGCTACACCTTC. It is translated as CASSTGIFYGYTF.

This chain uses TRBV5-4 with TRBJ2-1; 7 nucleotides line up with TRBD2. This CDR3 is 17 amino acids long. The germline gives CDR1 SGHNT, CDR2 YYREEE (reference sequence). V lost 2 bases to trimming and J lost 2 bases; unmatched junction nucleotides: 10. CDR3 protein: CASSLVGGPWAYNEQFF. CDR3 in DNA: TGTGCCAGCAGCTTAGTGGGAGGGCCCTGGGCCTACAATGAGCAGTTCTTC.

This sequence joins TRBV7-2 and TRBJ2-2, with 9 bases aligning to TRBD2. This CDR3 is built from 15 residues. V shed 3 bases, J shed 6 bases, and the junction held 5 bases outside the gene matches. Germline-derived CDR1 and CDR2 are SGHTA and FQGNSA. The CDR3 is CASSFRTSEAGELFF. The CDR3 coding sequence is TGTGCCAGCAGCTTTCGGACTAGCGAGGCCGGGGAGCTGTTTTTT. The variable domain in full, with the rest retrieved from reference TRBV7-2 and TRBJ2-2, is GAGVSQSPSNKVTEKGKDVELRCDPISGHTALYWYRQSLGQGLEFLIYFQGNSAPDKSGLPSDRFSAERTGGSVSTLTIQRTQQEDSAVYLCASSFRTSEAGELFFGEGSRLTVL.

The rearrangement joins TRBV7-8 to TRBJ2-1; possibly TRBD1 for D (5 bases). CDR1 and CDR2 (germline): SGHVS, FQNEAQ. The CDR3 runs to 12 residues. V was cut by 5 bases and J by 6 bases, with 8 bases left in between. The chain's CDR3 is CASSPQGNEQFF. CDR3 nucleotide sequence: TGTGCCAGCAGCCCGCAGGGCAATGAGCAGTTCTTC.

The DNA for the CDR3 is TGTGCCAGCTCACCCTTAGGGGGCAGATCGACTGAAGCTTTCTTT. Translated: CASSPLGGRSTEAFF. The chain is built from TRBV18 and TRBJ1-1; 7 bases fit TRBD1. The ends lost 3 bases at V and 5 bases at J; junction bases unmatched: 9. The CDR3 has 15 amino acids. CDR1 is KGHSH and CDR2 is LQKENI in the germline V gene.

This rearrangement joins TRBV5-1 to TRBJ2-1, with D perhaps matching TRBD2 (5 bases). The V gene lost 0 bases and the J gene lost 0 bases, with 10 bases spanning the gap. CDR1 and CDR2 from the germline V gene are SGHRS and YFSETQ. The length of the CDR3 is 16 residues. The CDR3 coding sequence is TGCGCCAGCAGCTTGGGGAGGCCCCGCTCCTACAATGAGCAGTTCTTC. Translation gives CASSLGRPRSYNEQFF.

In nucleotides, the CDR3 is TGTGCCAGTAGTATTGGCCCGACAGGGTTCAATCAGCCCCAGCATTTT. Encoded protein: CASSIGPTGFNQPQHF. The chain has TRBV19 and TRBJ1-5; 7 bases agree with TRBD1. Germline values: CDR1 LNHDA, CDR2 SQIVND (reference sequence). CDR3 length equals 16 residues. Germline trimming cut 3 bases from V and 3 bases from J; bases unmatched to any gene: 8.

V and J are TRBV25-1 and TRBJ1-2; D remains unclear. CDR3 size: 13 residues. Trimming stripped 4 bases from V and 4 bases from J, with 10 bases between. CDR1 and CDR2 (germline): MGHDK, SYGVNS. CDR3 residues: CASSAGRVYGYTF. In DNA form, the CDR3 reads TGTGCCAGCAGTGCGGGAAGGGTCTATGGCTACACCTTC.